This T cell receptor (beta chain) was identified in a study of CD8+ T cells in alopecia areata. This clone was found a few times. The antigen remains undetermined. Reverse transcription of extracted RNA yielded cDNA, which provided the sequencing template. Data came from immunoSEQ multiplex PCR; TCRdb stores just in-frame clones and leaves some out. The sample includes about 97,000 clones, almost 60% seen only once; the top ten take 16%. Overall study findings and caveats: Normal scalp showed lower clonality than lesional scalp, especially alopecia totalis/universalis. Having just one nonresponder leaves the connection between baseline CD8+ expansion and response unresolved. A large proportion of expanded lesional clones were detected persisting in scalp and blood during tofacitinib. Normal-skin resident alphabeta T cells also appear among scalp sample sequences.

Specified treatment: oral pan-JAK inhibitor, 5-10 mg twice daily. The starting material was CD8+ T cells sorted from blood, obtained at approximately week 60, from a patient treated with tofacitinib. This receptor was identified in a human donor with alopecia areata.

In DNA, the CDR3 is TGTGCCACCAGCAGAGCCCGAGATTATCAGCCCCAGCATTTT. Protein sequence: CATSRARDYQPQHF. The chain carries TRBV15 and TRBJ1-5, with D unclear. Trimming shortened V by 1 base and J by 5 bases, and 9 bases separated the two germline ends. The CDR3 contains 14 residues. The V gene's germline CDR1 is LNHNV and CDR2 YYDKDF (reference sequence).